In this sample, the clone carrying this T cell receptor beta chain turned up a few times. The target antigen is unknown. Employing constant-segment primers, 5'RACE generated TCR alpha and TCR beta cDNA libraries bearing sample barcodes and UMIs. One entry per CDR3 protein, called by TCRdb with MiXCR from the 5' RACE reads. Of some 260,000 distinct CDR3 sequences in the sample, about a sixth were seen once. These data belong to a study of T-cell memory formation after mild COVID-19. Findings of the study overall: Second-wave clones reaching peak frequency on day 37 lacked confirmed SARS-CoV-2 specificity. Later expanders leaned CD4+, whereas day 15 to 85 contracting clones were balanced CD4/CD8.

V lost 7 bases to trimming and J lost 4 bases, with 25 bases between them. The CDR3 spans 17 residues. The germline V gene has CDR1 SGHDT and CDR2 YYEEEE. Sequenced input: PBMCs or a T cell subset sorted from them (not recorded which). J is TRBJ2-3 and V is TRBV5-6; D possibly corresponds to TRBD1 (6 bases). This TCR was recovered from a man between 18 and 29 years old who had mild COVID-19 (a few samples of this study predate the infection). Cell type and time point are not known. The CDR3 bases are TGTGCCAGCGACGTTTCCAGGGGTCTACCCGTAGCAGATACGCAGTATTTT. Amino acid sequence: CASDVSRGLPVADTQYF.